This TCR beta chain is drawn from a study of T cell repertoires in cytomegalovirus infection. This clonotype was observed at least ten times. TCRdb ran MiXCR on the reads and lists one entry per CDR3 protein. The table includes roughly 280,000 distinct CDR3 sequences, roughly 10% detected once. V gave up 7 bases and J gave up 2 bases, with 15 bases separating them. The CDR3 is 15 residues long. The gene calls are TRBV12-3 or TRBV12-4 and TRBJ1-5; no clear D gene. The sequence derives from a human donor in good health (CMV status not recorded). Some clones in this sample may be carry-over from other donors' samples. Sequenced material: PBMCs. The DNA for the CDR3 is TGTGCCAGCAAGGGCCGGGGAGATGGCAATCAGCCCCAGCATTTT. Translating gives CASKGRGDGNQPQHF.